One and the same sample provided the 11 T cell receptor beta chains below, sequenced in a study of cytomegalovirus exposure and HLA in healthy donors. Primers: 60 Vbeta forward and 13 Jbeta reverse. Libraries were prepared by immunoSEQ multiplex PCR; TCRdb keeps only in-frame clonotypes and omits some of them. The table lists roughly 200,000 clones, 70% to 80% of them singletons. Sequenced material: PBMCs. Every receptor here comes from a male donor in good health and CMV-seronegative.

V and J are TRBV4-3 and TRBJ2-6; D uncertain. Germline lookup yields CDR1 LGHNA and CDR2 YSLEER. V lost 2 bases to trimming and J lost 3 bases, with 5 bases between them. The CDR3 is 14 residues long. Written as DNA, the CDR3 is TGCGCCAGCAGCCAAACTTATGGGGCCAACGTCCTGACTTTC. It specifies CASSQTYGANVLTF.

This chain uses TRBV6-6 with TRBJ2-1; the D gene is possibly TRBD1 (7 bases). This CDR3 region has 15 residues. Per the germline V gene, CDR1 is MNHNY and CDR2 is SVGAGI (reference sequence). Trimming cost V 2 bases and J 9 bases, with 17 bases left between them. The CDR3 sequence is CASSYPAGGPGEQFF. DNA of the CDR3: TGTGCCAGCAGTTACCCGGCAGGGGGGCCGGGTGAGCAGTTCTTC.

The CDR3 DNA reads as TGCAGCGTTGTAAGGGACAGCAAGTACGAGCAGTACTTC. Translated: CSVVRDSKYEQYF. The J gene is TRBJ2-5, the V gene TRBV29-1; 7 nucleotides agree with TRBD1. The J call could be wrong; TRBJ2-7 is a better fit for the DNA end. There are 13 residues in the CDR3. Per the germline V gene, CDR1 is SQVTM and CDR2 is ANQGSEA.

V gene TRBV4-1 combines with J gene TRBJ1-5, with 9 bases identical to TRBD1. The CDR3 covers 16 residues. CDR1 and CDR2 from the germline V gene are MGHRA and YSYEKL. J gave up 1 base and V 4 bases, and 5 bases lay outside the gene matches. This CDR3 reads CASSPRTGESNQPQHF. CDR3 bases: TGCGCCAGCAGCCCCCGGACAGGGGAGAGCAATCAGCCCCAGCATTTT.

This chain's CDR3 is CASTPRGAHEQYF. CDR3 coding DNA: TGTGCCAGCACCCCACGGGGGGCCCACGAGCAGTACTTC. The rearrangement uses TRBV7-6 and TRBJ2-7; D possibly corresponds to TRBD2 (7 bases). Germline CDR1 SGHVS, CDR2 FNYEAQ. The CDR3 sequence is 13 residues long. V dropped 7 bases and J dropped 5 bases, with 15 bases sitting between them.

The chain links TRBV9 to TRBJ2-1; D call uncertain. Trimming cost V 4 bases and J 6 bases, with 8 bases left between them. CDR3 length: 12 amino acids. Germline V lookup: CDR1 SGDLS, CDR2 YYNGEE. The CDR3, as DNA: TGTGCCAGCAGCCCCTCGGGCAATGAGCAGTTCTTC. Protein: CASSPSGNEQFF.

This sequence joins TRBV6-5 and TRBJ2-4; tentatively, D is TRBD2 (6 bases). The CDR3 totals 14 residues. V was trimmed by 0 bases and J by 5 bases, leaving 8 bases between them. The germline gives CDR1 MNHEY, CDR2 SVGAGI. CDR3: CASSYSWGENIQYF. Written as DNA, the CDR3 is TGTGCCAGCAGTTACTCGTGGGGGGAAAACATTCAGTACTTC.

V usage is TRBV5-8 and J usage is TRBJ1-5, with 7 bases aligning to TRBD1. Unmatched junction bases numbered 10, after V lost 3 bases and J lost 7 bases. Germline loops: CDR1 SGHTS, CDR2 YDEGEE. CDR3 length: 15 residues. This chain's CDR3 is CASSYGQDPWQPQHF. In nucleotides, the CDR3 is TGTGCCAGCAGCTATGGACAGGACCCATGGCAGCCCCAGCATTTT.

This clone appeared a few times. The chain is built from TRBV7-3 and TRBJ2-3; maybe TRBD2 (5 bases). Trimming removed 5 bases from V and 1 base from J, with 10 bases in between. The CDR3 spans 14 residues. Germline V gene data show CDR1 as SGHTA and CDR2 as FQGTGA. The CDR3 region has the DNA TGTGCCAGCAGCCCGGGGTCAGGCACAGATACGCAGTATTTT. It specifies CASSPGSGTDTQYF.

The rearrangement joins TRBV4-3 to TRBJ2-1; 7 bases map to TRBD2. CDR1 LGHNA and CDR2 YSLEER come from the germline V gene. The CDR3 runs 17 residues. J was trimmed by 9 bases and V by 2 bases; bases with no gene match: 16. CDR3 sequence: CASSQIAGTTRGGEQFF. CDR3 sequence (DNA): TGCGCCAGCAGCCAAATAGCCGGGACTACACGTGGGGGTGAGCAGTTCTTC.

The V and J genes are TRBV10-2 and TRBJ2-3; D unclear. Germline V gene data show CDR1 as WSHSY and CDR2 as SAAADI. This CDR3 spans 11 amino acids. Trimming shortened V by 2 bases and J by 6 bases, and 3 bases separated the two germline ends. The chain's CDR3 is CASSEQDTQYF. CDR3 in DNA: TGCGCCAGCAGTGAGCAGGATACGCAGTATTTT.